Following are 24 T cell receptor beta chains from one sample sequenced in a study of T-cell reconstitution after alpha-beta-depleted transplantation in children. The study's findings and limits: Several hundred expanded graft clones reportedly supplied alpha-beta T cells about two months after transplant.

Their antigen targets remain unknown. The authors prepared the TCRbeta library with unique molecular identifiers. In TCRdb, the PCR reads were re-called with MiXCR into one record per CDR3 protein. The sample yields roughly 32,000 distinct CDR3 sequences, 5% to 7.5% seen once. The specimen comprised peripheral blood, sampled 60 days after TCRalphabeta/CD19-depleted stem cell transplant. The receptors here all came from a child younger than two who had a stem cell transplant for acute myeloid leukemia, so the T cells may come from the graft donor.

This clonotype was recorded many times. This chain connects TRBV30 to TRBJ1-2; D not certain. V lost 1 base and J lost 8, with 8 bases in between. The length of the CDR3 is 11 residues. CDR1 GTSNPN and CDR2 SVGIG come from the germline V gene (reference sequence). The CDR3 protein is CAWSGKSGYTF. The CDR3 coding sequence is TGTGCCTGGAGTGGAAAGTCCGGCTACACCTTC.

This clonotype was found many times. The chain couples TRBV7-2 to TRBJ1-1; D may be TRBD1 (6 bases). Germline CDR1 is SGHTA and CDR2 is FQGNSA. The length of the CDR3 is 17 residues. V lost 7 bases and J lost 1, with 22 bases in between. CDR3 in amino acids: CASNRFPQQGRNTEAFF. As DNA, the CDR3 is TGTGCCAGCAACCGTTTCCCACAACAGGGAAGGAACACTGAAGCTTTCTTT.

This clonotype was detected only a few times. V is TRBV12-3 or TRBV12-4 and J is TRBJ1-1; TRBD1 agrees at 8 bases. V was pared by 5 bases and J by 0 bases, with 11 bases of the junction left unmatched. CDR3 length equals 17 residues. CDR3 in DNA: TGTGCCAGCAGTCCGCAGGGGGCGCGAGGAATGAACACTGAAGCTTTCTTT. It yields the protein CASSPQGARGMNTEAFF.

This clonotype was counted at least ten times. The V gene is TRBV11-2, the J gene TRBJ2-5; 10 bases align to TRBD1. The CDR3 is 18 residues long. J was trimmed by 5 bases and V by 5 bases; bases with no gene match: 17. Germline V gene data show CDR1 as SGHAT and CDR2 as FQNNGV. The CDR3 loop is CASSPHNRLGQGWETQYF. The CDR3 DNA is TGTGCCAGCAGCCCCCACAACCGCTTGGGACAGGGGTGGGAGACCCAGTACTTC. The full variable domain, completed using reference TRBV11-2 and TRBJ2-5, is EAGVAQSPRYKIIEKRQSVAFWCNPISGHATLYWYQQILGQGPKLLIQFQNNGVVDDSQLPKDRFSAERLKGVDSTLKIQPAKLEDSAVYLCASSPHNRLGQGWETQYFGPGTRLLVL.

This clonotype was recorded many times. This chain uses TRBV4-3 with TRBJ2-7; D call uncertain. Between the trimmed V and J ends, which lost 4 bases and 0 bases, there was a span of 7 bases. CDR1 is LGHNA and CDR2 is YSLEER in the germline V gene. This CDR3 region has 13 residues. CDR3 protein: CASSLYDSYEQYF. CDR3 in DNA: TGCGCCAGCAGCCTTTATGACTCCTACGAGCAGTACTTC.

At least ten counts were recorded for this clonotype. The genes are TRBV4-3 and TRBJ2-3; TRBD2 is a possible D gene (5 bases). The CDR3 runs to 15 residues. Trimming shortened V by 0 bases and J by 2 bases, and 9 bases separated the two germline ends. Germline V gene sequence: CDR1 LGHNA, CDR2 YSLEER. This chain's CDR3 is CASSQDGRATDTQYF. CDR3 coding DNA: TGCGCCAGCAGCCAAGACGGGCGGGCCACAGATACGCAGTATTTT.

This clonotype was observed at least ten times. The chain joins TRBV6-5 to TRBJ1-2; no clear D. CDR3 size: 15 residues. From germline, CDR1 is MNHEY and CDR2 SVGAGI. V was pared by 5 bases and J by 1 base, with 14 bases between. CDR3: CASSPRLAFNYGYTF. The CDR3 nucleotides are TGTGCCAGCAGTCCACGTCTAGCCTTTAACTATGGCTACACCTTC.

Many counts were recorded for this clonotype. The gene calls are TRBV25-1 and TRBJ1-6; TRBD1 aligns across 7 bases. The CDR3 is 14 residues long. CDR1 is MGHDK and CDR2 is SYGVNS in the germline V gene. The J segment lost 10 bases and the V segment lost 8 bases, leaving 11 bases of the junction unmatched. This CDR3 reads CASLTGTRGSPLHF. The CDR3 DNA reads as TGTGCCAGCCTGACAGGGACCCGCGGATCACCCCTCCACTTT.

In its sample, this clonotype was seen many times. This chain connects TRBV2 to TRBJ2-5, with 8 bases that match TRBD2. Germline V CDR1 and CDR2: SNHLY, FYNNEI. V lost 10 bases, J lost 2 bases, and 6 bases stayed unmatched. The CDR3 consists of 13 residues. CDR3: CATIAGPQETQYF. For the CDR3, the DNA is TGTGCCACTATAGCGGGGCCACAAGAGACCCAGTACTTC.

In this sample, this clonotype turned up many times. The V and J genes are TRBV24-1 and TRBJ2-5; the D gene is possibly TRBD1 (6 bases). The germline V gene encodes CDR1 KGHDR and CDR2 SFDVKD. The ends were cut back, 7 bases at V and 5 bases at J, with 16 bases in the middle. The CDR3 length is 14 residues. The CDR3 DNA sequence: TGTGCCACCAGCACAGGGACCGGTAAGGAGACCCAGTACTTC. Protein product: CATSTGTGKETQYF.

The sample holds a few counts of this clonotype. CDR3 nucleotides: TGTGCCAGCAGTTTACGGGGACAGGGGACTTTCTCGGATTCACCCCTCCACTTT. This codes for CASSLRGQGTFSDSPLHF. V is TRBV6-2 or TRBV6-3 and J is TRBJ1-6; 10 bases match TRBD1. Trimming cost V 4 bases and J 8 bases; bases outside gene matches: 14. The CDR3 runs 18 residues. Germline values: CDR1 MNHEY, CDR2 SVGEGT.

At least ten counts were recorded for this clonotype. The chain employs TRBV4-1 and TRBJ2-3, with 8 positions matching TRBD2. Germline V gives CDR1 MGHRA, CDR2 YSYEKL. This CDR3 region has 13 residues. With 3 bases clipped from V and 11 bases from J, the junction kept 7 bases outside the gene matches. DNA for the CDR3: TGCGCCAGCAGCCAGCCGGGACTAGAAAAGCAGTATTTT. Its translation: CASSQPGLEKQYF.

This clonotype was recorded many times. The chain uses TRBV9 and TRBJ2-7; D ambiguous. The CDR3 runs to 11 residues. Germline lookup yields CDR1 SGDLS and CDR2 YYNGEE. V lost 3 bases, J lost 1 base, and 2 bases lay in between. CDR3 sequence: CASSGSYEQYF. CDR3 DNA: TGTGCCAGCAGCGGGTCCTACGAGCAGTACTTC.

In its sample, this clonotype was seen many times. The rearrangement links TRBV5-1 to TRBJ1-1; D gene ambiguous. Per the germline V gene, CDR1 is SGHRS and CDR2 is YFSETQ. Between the trimmed V and J ends, which lost 5 bases and 7 bases, there was a span of 15 bases. This CDR3 has 13 residues. This CDR3 is CASRDLTDGEAFF. The CDR3 bases are TGCGCCAGCAGAGACCTAACGGACGGTGAAGCTTTCTTT.

This clonotype has a count of ten or more. Since the CDR3 does not end with the conserved phenylalanine or tryptophan, this likely comes from a read error. Because the CDR3's place on the DNA is in doubt, the DNA is left out and the CDR3 is given as listed by TCRdb. CDR3 amino acids: CASRQGRR. The rearrangement links TRBV6-5 to TRBJ2-1; TRBD1 was called by the table and not checked on the DNA. The V gene's germline CDR1 is MNHEY and CDR2 SVGAGI. Ends included, the CDR3 has 8 residues.

This clonotype was detected ten times or more. The chain is built from TRBV7-2 and TRBJ1-2; D is possibly TRBD1 (6 bases). Trimming removed 4 bases at V and 2 bases at J, with 11 bases between. The germline V gene encodes CDR1 SGHTA and CDR2 FQGNSA. CDR3 size: 14 residues. The CDR3 is CASSSWTVNYGYTF. The CDR3 DNA follows: TGTGCCAGCAGCTCCTGGACAGTGAACTATGGCTACACCTTC.

As concerns this clonotype: A single base separates this from a much larger clone, so it may be a read error. V is TRBV6-5 and J is TRBJ1-2; D is perhaps TRBD1 (6 bases). The V end lost 4 bases, the J end lost 0 bases, and 12 bases lay between the germline ends. Germline values: CDR1 MNHEY, CDR2 SVGAGI. The CDR3 covers 15 residues. CDR3 sequence: CASSFLDRANYGYTF. DNA of the CDR3: TGTGCCAGCAGTTTCTTGGACAGAGCTAACTATGGCTACACCTTC.

On this clonotype itself: A read error may account for a junction end that differs from germline. The chain combines TRBV12-3 or TRBV12-4 with TRBJ1-3, with D uncertain. This CDR3 spans 17 amino acids. CDR3 sequence: CDSSFLRKTSSGNTIYF. The CDR3 DNA is TGTGACAGCAGTTTCCTTAGAAAGACCAGCTCTGGAAACACCATATATTTT.

J is TRBJ2-7 and V is TRBV9; possible D gene TRBD2, 6 bases. Germline values: CDR1 SGDLS, CDR2 YYNGEE. Trimming pared 0 bases from V and 2 bases from J, leaving 15 bases between. The CDR3 spans 16 residues. CDR3 amino acids: CASSVAWRASAYEQYF. The CDR3 DNA sequence: TGTGCCAGCAGCGTAGCCTGGAGGGCCTCGGCCTACGAGCAGTACTTC.

The chain links TRBV7-9 to TRBJ1-4; D possibly corresponds to TRBD1 (5 bases). V lost 4 bases and J 13 bases, leaving 22 bases between the germline ends. From germline, CDR1 is SEHNR and CDR2 FQNEAQ (reference sequence). CDR3 length: 15 residues. DNA of the CDR3: TGTGCCAGCAGCTCCGGCAGGCCTGGGGACTGGGTACTGTTTTTT. Translated, it gives CASSSGRPGDWVLFF.

This clonotype was picked up many times. This chain uses TRBV7-9 with TRBJ2-7, with D unclear. Per germline, CDR1 SEHNR and CDR2 FQNEAQ (reference sequence). The CDR3 has 12 residues. V was trimmed by 5 bases and J by 2 bases, leaving 7 bases between them. The CDR3 protein is CASSRNPYEQYF. DNA of the CDR3: TGTGCCAGCAGCCGCAACCCCTACGAGCAGTACTTC.

This clonotype was counted ten times or more. The chain combines TRBV11-3 with TRBJ2-7; possibly TRBD1 or TRBD2 for D (5 bases each). The CDR3 is 14 residues long. V was pared by 0 bases and J by 5 bases, with 11 bases between. Germline CDR1 and CDR2: SGHNT and YENEEA. Here the CDR3 DNA reads TGTGCCAGCAGCTTAGACTTCAGGGAGAACGAGCAGTACTTC. Translated: CASSLDFRENEQYF.

At least ten counts were recorded for this clonotype. V usage is TRBV28 and J usage is TRBJ1-4; no definite D call. Deletions cut 6 bases from V and 12 bases from J, with 14 bases between. CDR1 is MDHEN and CDR2 is SYDVKM in the germline V gene. CDR3 length equals 12 residues. The CDR3 DNA reads TGTGCCAGCAGCCCGGGTAGTGAGGAACTGTTTTTT. Its protein product is CASSPGSEELFF.

In its sample, this clonotype was seen many times. V usage is TRBV11-2 and J usage is TRBJ1-4; D is ambiguous. CDR1 is SGHAT, CDR2 FQNNGV, per germline. V was pared by 3 bases and J by 12 bases, with 11 bases between. The CDR3 sequence is 12 residues long. CDR3 loop: CASSFDIGELFF. DNA of the CDR3: TGTGCCAGCAGCTTTGACATCGGAGAACTGTTTTTT.